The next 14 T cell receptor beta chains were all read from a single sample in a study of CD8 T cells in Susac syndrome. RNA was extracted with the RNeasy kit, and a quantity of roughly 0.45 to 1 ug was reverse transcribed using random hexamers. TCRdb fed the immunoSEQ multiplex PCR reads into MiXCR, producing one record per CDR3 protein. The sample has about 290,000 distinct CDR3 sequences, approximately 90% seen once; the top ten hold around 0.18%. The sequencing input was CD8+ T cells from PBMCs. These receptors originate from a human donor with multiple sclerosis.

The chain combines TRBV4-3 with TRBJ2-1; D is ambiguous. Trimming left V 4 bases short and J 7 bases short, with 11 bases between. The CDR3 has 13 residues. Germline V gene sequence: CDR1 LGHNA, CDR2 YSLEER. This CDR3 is CASSRFFGNEQFF. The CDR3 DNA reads TGCGCCAGCAGCCGCTTCTTCGGGAATGAGCAGTTCTTC.

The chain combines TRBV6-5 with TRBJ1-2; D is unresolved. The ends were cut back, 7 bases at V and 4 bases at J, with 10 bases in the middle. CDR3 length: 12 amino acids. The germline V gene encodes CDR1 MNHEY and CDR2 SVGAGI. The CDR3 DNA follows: TGTGCCAGCAAGGGCGGAAGCTATGGCTACACCTTC. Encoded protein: CASKGGSYGYTF.

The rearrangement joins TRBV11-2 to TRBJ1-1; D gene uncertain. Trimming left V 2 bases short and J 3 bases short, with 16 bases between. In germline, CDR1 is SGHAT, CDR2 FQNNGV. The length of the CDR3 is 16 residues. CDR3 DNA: TGTGCCAGCAGCTTAATGGGCAAGGGAGGCTACACTGAAGCTTTCTTT. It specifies CASSLMGKGGYTEAFF.

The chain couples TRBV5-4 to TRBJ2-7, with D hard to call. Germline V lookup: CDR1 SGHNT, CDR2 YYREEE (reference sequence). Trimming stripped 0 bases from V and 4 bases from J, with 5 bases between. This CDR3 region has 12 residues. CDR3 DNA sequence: TGTGCCAGCAGCTTGGACAATTACGAGCAGTACTTC. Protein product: CASSLDNYEQYF.

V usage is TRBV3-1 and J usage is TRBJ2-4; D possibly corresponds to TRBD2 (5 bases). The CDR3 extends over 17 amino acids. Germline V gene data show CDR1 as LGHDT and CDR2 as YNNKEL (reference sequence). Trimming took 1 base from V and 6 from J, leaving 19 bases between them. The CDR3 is CASSQGHALSGRNIQYF. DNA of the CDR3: TGTGCCAGCAGCCAAGGACACGCTCTATCGGGAAGAAACATTCAGTACTTC.

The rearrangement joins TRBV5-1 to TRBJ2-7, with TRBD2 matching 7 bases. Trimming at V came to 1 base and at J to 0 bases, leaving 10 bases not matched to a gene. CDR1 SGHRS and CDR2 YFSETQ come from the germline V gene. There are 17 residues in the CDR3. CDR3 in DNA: TGCGCCAGCAGCTTGCACCCCCGGGCGGGGGACTCCTACGAGCAGTACTTC. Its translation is CASSLHPRAGDSYEQYF.

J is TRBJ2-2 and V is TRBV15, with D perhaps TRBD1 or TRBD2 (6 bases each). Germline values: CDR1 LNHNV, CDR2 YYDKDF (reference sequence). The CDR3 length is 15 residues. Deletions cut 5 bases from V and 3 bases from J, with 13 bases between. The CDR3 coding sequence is TGTGCCACCAGCCCGGGGGCCGGGGACACCGGGGAGCTGTTTTTT. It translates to CATSPGAGDTGELFF.

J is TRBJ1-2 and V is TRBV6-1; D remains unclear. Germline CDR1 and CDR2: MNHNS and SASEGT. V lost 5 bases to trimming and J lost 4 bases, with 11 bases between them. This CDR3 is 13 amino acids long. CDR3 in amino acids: CASSSVPIYGYTF. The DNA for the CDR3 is TGTGCCAGCAGTTCGGTCCCTATCTATGGCTACACCTTC.

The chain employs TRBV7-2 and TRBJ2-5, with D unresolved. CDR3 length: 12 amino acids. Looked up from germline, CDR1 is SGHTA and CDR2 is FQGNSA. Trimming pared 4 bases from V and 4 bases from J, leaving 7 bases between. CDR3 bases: TGTGCCAGCAGCTCATCCCTAGAGACCCAGTACTTC. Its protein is CASSSSLETQYF.

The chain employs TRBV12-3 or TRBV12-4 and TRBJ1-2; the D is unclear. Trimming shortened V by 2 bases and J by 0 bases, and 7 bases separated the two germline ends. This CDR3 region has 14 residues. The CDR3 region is CASSLNGPNYGYTF. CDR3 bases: TGTGCCAGCAGTTTAAACGGTCCTAACTATGGCTACACCTTC.

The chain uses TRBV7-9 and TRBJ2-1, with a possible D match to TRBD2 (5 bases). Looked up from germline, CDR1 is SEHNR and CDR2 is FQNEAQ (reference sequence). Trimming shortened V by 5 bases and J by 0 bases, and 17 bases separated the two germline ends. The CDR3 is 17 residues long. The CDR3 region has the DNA TGTGCCAGCAGCCCTGCCCGGGGTCTGAGCTCCTACAATGAGCAGTTCTTC. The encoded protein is CASSPARGLSSYNEQFF.

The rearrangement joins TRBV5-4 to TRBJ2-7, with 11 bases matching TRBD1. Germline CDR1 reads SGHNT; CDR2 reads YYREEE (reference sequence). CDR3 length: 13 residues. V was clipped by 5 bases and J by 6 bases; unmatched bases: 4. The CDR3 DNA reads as TGTGCCAGCAGATTTGGGACAGGGGGCGAGCAGTACTTC. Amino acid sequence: CASRFGTGGEQYF.

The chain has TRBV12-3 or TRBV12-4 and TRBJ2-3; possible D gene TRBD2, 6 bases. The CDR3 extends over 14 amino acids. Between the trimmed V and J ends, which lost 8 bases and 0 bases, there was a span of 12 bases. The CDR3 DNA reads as TGTGCCAGCCTTTTAGCGGAAAGCACAGATACGCAGTATTTT. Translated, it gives CASLLAESTDTQYF.

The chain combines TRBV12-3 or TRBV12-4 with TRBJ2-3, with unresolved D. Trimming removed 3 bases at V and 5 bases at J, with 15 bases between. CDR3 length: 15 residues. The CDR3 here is CASSFNLEVLDTQYF. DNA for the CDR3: TGTGCCAGCAGTTTTAATCTAGAAGTGTTAGATACGCAGTATTTT.